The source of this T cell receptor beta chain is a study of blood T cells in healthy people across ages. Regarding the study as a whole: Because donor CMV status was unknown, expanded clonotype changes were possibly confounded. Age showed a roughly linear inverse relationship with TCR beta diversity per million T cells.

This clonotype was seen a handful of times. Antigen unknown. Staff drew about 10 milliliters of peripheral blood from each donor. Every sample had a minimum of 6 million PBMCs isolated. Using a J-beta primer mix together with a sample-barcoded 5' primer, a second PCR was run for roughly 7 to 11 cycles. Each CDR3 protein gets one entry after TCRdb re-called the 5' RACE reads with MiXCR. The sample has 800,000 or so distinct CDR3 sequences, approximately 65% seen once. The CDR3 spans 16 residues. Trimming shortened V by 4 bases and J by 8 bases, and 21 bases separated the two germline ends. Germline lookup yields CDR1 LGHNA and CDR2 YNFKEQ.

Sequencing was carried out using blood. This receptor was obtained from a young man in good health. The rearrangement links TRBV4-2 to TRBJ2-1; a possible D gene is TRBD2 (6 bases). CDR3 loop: CASSRYSGLSGHEQFF. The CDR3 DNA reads TGTGCCAGCAGCCGATACTCCGGGCTCAGCGGGCATGAGCAGTTCTTC.